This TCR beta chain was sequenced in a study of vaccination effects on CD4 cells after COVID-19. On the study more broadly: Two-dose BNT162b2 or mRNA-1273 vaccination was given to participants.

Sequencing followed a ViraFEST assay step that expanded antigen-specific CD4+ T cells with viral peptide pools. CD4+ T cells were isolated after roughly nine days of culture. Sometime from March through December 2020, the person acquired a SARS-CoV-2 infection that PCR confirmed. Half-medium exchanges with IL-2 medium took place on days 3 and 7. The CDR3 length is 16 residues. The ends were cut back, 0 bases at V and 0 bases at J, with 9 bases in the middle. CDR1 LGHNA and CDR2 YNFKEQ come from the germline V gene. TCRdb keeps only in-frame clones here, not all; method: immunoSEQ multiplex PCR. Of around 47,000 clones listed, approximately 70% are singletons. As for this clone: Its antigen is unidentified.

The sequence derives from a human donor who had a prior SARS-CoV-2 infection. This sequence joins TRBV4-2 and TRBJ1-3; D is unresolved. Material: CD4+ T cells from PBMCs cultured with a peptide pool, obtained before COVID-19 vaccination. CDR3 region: CASSQDPGSSGNTIYF. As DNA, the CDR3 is TGTGCCAGCAGCCAAGACCCCGGCTCCTCTGGAAACACCATATATTTT.